This T cell receptor (beta chain) emerged from a study of cytomegalovirus exposure and HLA in healthy donors. Study in general: Early released data had about 85 million unique TCRs, all coming from HLA-typed donors.

PCR amplification relied on 60 Vbeta primers (plus 13 Jbeta primers). Profiled with immunoSEQ multiplex PCR; TCRdb holds only in-frame clones, not every one. The sample consists of 170,000 or so clones, around 78% of them appearing once. Source material: PBMCs. This receptor was identified in a woman aged 45-65 years in good health and CMV-seropositive.

CDR3 sequence reads: CASSFRGNYGYTF. The CDR3 DNA follows: TGTGCCAGCAGTTTCAGGGGGAACTATGGCTACACCTTC. V and J are TRBV27 and TRBJ1-2; 7 positions agree with TRBD1. Looked up from germline, CDR1 is MNHEY and CDR2 is SMNVEV (reference sequence). CDR3 size: 13 residues. Trimming at V came to 3 bases and at J to 2 bases, leaving 0 bases not matched to a gene.